A single sample gave rise to the 32 T cell receptor beta chains below, sequenced in a study of cytomegalovirus exposure and HLA in healthy donors. PCR primers comprised 60 Vbeta and 13 Jbeta primers. TCRdb keeps only in-frame clones here, not all; method: immunoSEQ multiplex PCR. This table holds 110,000 or so clones, roughly 77% found once. Sequencing was done on a sample of PBMCs. The receptors were gathered from a man in his forties in good health and CMV-seronegative.

The rearrangement uses TRBV7-2 and TRBJ2-5, with unresolved D. The V gene's germline CDR1 is SGHTA and CDR2 FQGNSA. Between the trimmed V and J ends, which lost 0 bases and 9 bases, there was a span of 17 bases. CDR3 length: 15 amino acids. CDR3 DNA: TGTGCCAGCAGCTTAGCCCCTCCCCGACGCCGGGCCCAGTACTTC. Translating it yields CASSLAPPRRRAQYF.

The chain has TRBV6-6 and TRBJ1-4; the match to TRBD1 covers 7 bases. J was trimmed by 3 bases and V by 6 bases; bases with no gene match: 7. This CDR3 comprises 15 residues. Germline V lookup: CDR1 MNHNY, CDR2 SVGAGI (reference sequence). The CDR3 nucleotides are TGTGCCAGCAGCCTACAACAGGGGTCTAATGAAAAACTGTTTTTT. Protein product: CASSLQQGSNEKLFF.

The table lists this clone with a count of one. The chain is built from TRBV5-1 and TRBJ2-5; 10 nucleotides agree with TRBD2. Germline V CDR1 and CDR2: SGHRS, YFSETQ. The CDR3 covers 18 residues. Trimming cost V 3 bases and J 4 bases; bases outside gene matches: 15. CDR3 bases: TGCGCCAGCAGCTCACCCCCGTGGGGGACTAGCGAAGCAGAGACCCAGTACTTC. It is translated as CASSSPPWGTSEAETQYF.

This clone came up a few times. This chain links TRBV9 with TRBJ2-5; 15 bases match TRBD2. Germline V gives CDR1 SGDLS, CDR2 YYNGEE. The CDR3 has 17 amino acids. After removal of 3 bases from V and 5 bases from J, the junction contained 8 bases not matched to a gene. The CDR3 region has the DNA TGTGCCAGCAGCGAGGGACTAGCGGGGGGATCGAGGGAGACCCAGTACTTC. It yields the protein CASSEGLAGGSRETQYF.

The chain recombines TRBV27 with TRBJ1-5, with 12 bases that match TRBD1. Trimming removed 8 bases from V and 7 bases from J; junction bases left unmatched: 9. The CDR3 runs 15 residues. Germline V gives CDR1 MNHEY, CDR2 SMNVEV (reference sequence). This CDR3 is CASGTGTGGGQPQHF. CDR3 nucleotides: TGTGCCAGCGGAACCGGGACAGGGGGCGGGCAGCCCCAGCATTTT.

This clone was seen a single time. The rearrangement links TRBV10-3 to TRBJ1-1; 11 positions agree with TRBD1. CDR1 ENHRY and CDR2 SYGVKD come from the germline V gene. V lost 8 bases, J lost 5 bases, and 1 base stayed unmatched. This CDR3 region has 12 residues. The chain's CDR3 is CAIRDRGTEAFF. The CDR3 coding sequence is TGTGCCATCCGGGACAGGGGGACTGAAGCTTTCTTT.

This clone was recorded a few times. J is TRBJ2-7 and V is TRBV30, with D possibly matching TRBD2 (6 bases). V dropped 1 base and J dropped 2 bases, with 15 bases sitting between them. The CDR3 spans 15 residues. The germline CDR1 and CDR2 sequences are GTSNPN and SVGIG (reference sequence). The DNA for the CDR3 is TGTGCCTGGAGTGGTACCCTGGGAGGACCCTACGAGCAGTACTTC. Protein product: CAWSGTLGGPYEQYF.

The V and J genes are TRBV6-1 and TRBJ2-5; maybe TRBD2 (7 bases). With 7 bases removed from V and 11 bases from J, the gap between germline ends came to 17 bases. Per germline, CDR1 MNHNS and CDR2 SASEGT. The CDR3 runs to 12 residues. The chain's CDR3 is CASTLWGREQYF. In DNA form, the CDR3 reads TGTGCCAGCACCCTCTGGGGGCGGGAGCAGTACTTC.

This rearrangement joins TRBV6-5 to TRBJ2-7, with 7 bases lining up with TRBD1. The CDR3 runs to 12 residues. The junction had 4 bases not matched to a gene; V was cut back by 4 bases and J by 7 bases. CDR1 MNHEY and CDR2 SVGAGI come from the germline V gene. The CDR3 reads CASSLGGREQYF. The CDR3 DNA follows: TGTGCCAGCAGTTTAGGGGGCCGGGAGCAGTACTTC.

This clone was counted between two and nine times. V and J are TRBV19 and TRBJ1-6; 8 nucleotides match TRBD1. This CDR3 contains 14 residues. Germline V gene lookup returns CDR1 LNHDA and CDR2 SQIVND (reference sequence). Trimming took 7 bases from V and 14 from J; bases not matched to a gene: 13. The CDR3 here is CASTHRQGSVALHF. The CDR3 coding sequence is TGTGCCAGTACTCACCGACAGGGGAGTGTGGCCCTCCACTTT.

V usage is TRBV30 and J usage is TRBJ1-3, with TRBD1 matching 7 bases. V dropped 4 bases and J dropped 4; count of bases not matched to a gene: 4. Germline values: CDR1 GTSNPN, CDR2 SVGIG (reference sequence). The CDR3 extends over 13 amino acids. CDR3 DNA: TGTGCCTGGAACGCAGGGGGAGGAAACACCATATATTTT. It yields the protein CAWNAGGGNTIYF.

The chain has TRBV18 and TRBJ1-2; 9 bases are shared with TRBD1. This CDR3 comprises 13 residues. The V and J ends lost 5 bases and 8 bases, in that order; junction bases with no gene match: 6. CDR1 KGHSH and CDR2 LQKENI come from the germline V gene. This CDR3 is CASSTLGTGGYTF. The CDR3, as DNA: TGTGCCAGCTCAACACTCGGGACAGGGGGCTACACCTTC. Supplemented by reference TRBV18 and TRBJ1-2, the full variable domain reads NAGVMQNPRHLVRRRGQEARLRCSPMKGHSHVYWYRQLPEEGLKFMVYLQKENIIDESGMPKERFSAEFPKEGPSILRIQQVVRGDSAAYFCASSTLGTGGYTFGSGTRLTVV.

This chain connects TRBV7-2 to TRBJ1-4, with D perhaps matching TRBD1 (6 bases). The germline V gene has CDR1 SGHTA and CDR2 FQGNSA. The CDR3 has 16 residues. V was pared by 5 bases and J by 3 bases, with 16 bases between. CDR3 region: CASSPGTGSANEKLFF. CDR3 coding DNA: TGTGCCAGCAGCCCTGGAACAGGGTCGGCTAATGAAAAACTGTTTTTT.

The chain carries TRBV6-1 and TRBJ2-3; 8 bases map to TRBD1. The CDR3 extends over 15 amino acids. Germline V gives CDR1 MNHNS, CDR2 SASEGT. The V gene end was trimmed by 1 base and the J gene end by 12 bases; junction bases not matched to a gene: 12. CDR3: CASSEGDRLRLCQYF. In nucleotides, the CDR3 is TGTGCCAGCAGTGAAGGGGACAGGTTACGCCTCTGCCAGTATTTT.

V and J are TRBV7-8 and TRBJ2-2, with D possibly matching TRBD1 (5 bases). Germline CDR1 and CDR2: SGHVS and FQNEAQ. The CDR3 has 15 amino acids. Trimming pared 3 bases from V and 0 bases from J, leaving 8 bases between. The CDR3 here is CASSFRAPNTGELFF. Written as DNA, the CDR3 is TGTGCCAGCAGCTTCAGGGCCCCGAACACCGGGGAGCTGTTTTTT.

The rearrangement uses TRBV28 and TRBJ2-1, with TRBD2 matching 16 bases. The trim removed 5 bases at V and 14 bases at J, leaving 3 bases unmatched. Germline-derived CDR1 and CDR2 are MDHEN and SYDVKM. The CDR3 is 13 residues long. DNA of the CDR3: TGTGCCAGCAGTCCCGGGACTAGCGGGAGGGAGTTCTTC. This translates into CASSPGTSGREFF.

This clone was seen a few times. This rearrangement joins TRBV27 to TRBJ2-3, with TRBD2 matching 10 bases. The CDR3 loop spans 15 amino acids. CDR1 is MNHEY and CDR2 is SMNVEV in the germline V gene (reference sequence). V lost 5 bases to trimming and J lost 4 bases; unmatched junction nucleotides: 6. This chain's CDR3 is CASSEASGSADTQYF. CDR3 nucleotides: TGTGCCAGCAGTGAGGCTAGCGGGAGTGCAGATACGCAGTATTTT.

This clone was counted between two and nine times. This chain joins TRBV5-1 and TRBJ2-7; weak D call: TRBD2 (5 bases). Germline CDR1 reads SGHRS; CDR2 reads YFSETQ. V was pared by 7 bases and J by 6 bases, with 20 bases between. There are 14 residues in the CDR3. The CDR3 sequence is CASSPGGDGAEQYF. The CDR3 DNA follows: TGCGCCAGCTCGCCCGGAGGAGACGGTGCCGAGCAGTACTTC. Full variable domain (rest looked up from reference TRBV5-1 and TRBJ2-7): KAGVTQTPRYLIKTRGQQVTLSCSPISGHRSVSWYQQTPGQGLQFLFEYFSETQRNKGNFPGRFSGRQFSNSRSEMNVSTLELGDSALYLCASSPGGDGAEQYFGPGTRLTVT.

V is TRBV2 and J is TRBJ1-1; perhaps TRBD1 as D (6 bases). This CDR3 contains 15 residues. V was pared by 9 bases and J by 1 base, with 18 bases between. Germline CDR1 reads SNHLY; CDR2 reads FYNNEI. This chain's CDR3 is CASSPRTDWNTEAFF. The CDR3, as DNA: TGTGCCAGTAGCCCTCGGACAGACTGGAACACTGAAGCTTTCTTT.

J is TRBJ2-1 and V is TRBV10-3, with TRBD1 identical over 9 bases. J lost 1 base, V lost 7 bases, and 5 bases had no gene match. The germline V gene has CDR1 ENHRY and CDR2 SYGVKD. The CDR3 is made up of 15 amino acids. As DNA, the CDR3 is TGTGCCATCACTACCGGACAGGGGTCCTACAATGAGCAGTTCTTC. Protein product: CAITTGQGSYNEQFF.

The rearrangement joins TRBV7-9 to TRBJ1-3; no reliable D call. The V end was cut by 5 bases, the J end by 4 bases, with 12 bases between. Germline CDR1 is SEHNR and CDR2 is FQNEAQ (reference sequence). The CDR3 has 14 amino acids. For the CDR3, the DNA is TGTGCCAGCAGCGGAACAGACACAGGAAACACCATATATTTT. The encoded protein is CASSGTDTGNTIYF.

Turning to this clone: An end of the junction differs from the germline gene, which may be a read error. The rearrangement uses TRBV2 and TRBJ2-7; 8 bases match TRBD1. The CDR3 is made up of 13 amino acids. Germline V gives CDR1 SNHLY, CDR2 FYNNEI. The CDR3 DNA follows: TGTGCCAGCAGGGGGACAGGATCCTCCGAGCAGTACTTC. Amino acids: CASRGTGSSEQYF. Filled out from reference TRBV2 and TRBJ2-7, the complete variable domain reads EPEVTQTPSHQVTQMGQEVILRCVPISNHLYFYWYRQILGQKVEFLVSFYNNEISEKSEIFDDQFSVERPDGSNFTLKIRSTKLEDSAMYFCASRGTGSSEQYFGPGTRLTVT.

The genes are TRBV5-1 and TRBJ2-5, with TRBD1 matching over 12 bases. The CDR3 spans 15 residues. The trim removed 4 bases at V and 5 bases at J, leaving 6 bases unmatched. Germline V CDR1 and CDR2: SGHRS, YFSETQ. The CDR3 nucleotides read TGCGCCAGCAGCGGGGGACAGGGGGCCCGGGAGACCCAGTACTTC. Translation gives CASSGGQGARETQYF.

The chain recombines TRBV7-2 with TRBJ2-5; 7 nucleotides line up with TRBD1. Germline V gene data show CDR1 as SGHTA and CDR2 as FQGNSA. The CDR3 runs to 14 residues. V lost 5 bases to trimming and J lost 7 bases; unmatched junction nucleotides: 10. This chain's CDR3 is CASSPLKGAWTQYF. In DNA form, the CDR3 reads TGTGCCAGCAGCCCTCTGAAGGGGGCGTGGACCCAGTACTTC.

In this sample, this clone turned up once. The chain combines TRBV28 with TRBJ1-4, with 8 bases matching TRBD1. This CDR3 spans 15 amino acids. The germline CDR1 and CDR2 sequences are MDHEN and SYDVKM. V shed 6 bases and J 7 bases; nucleotides not matched to a gene: 10. CDR3 bases: TGTGCCAGCAGGTCCTGGACAGGGAAGGGTGAAAAACTGTTTTTT. Translated: CASRSWTGKGEKLFF.

The V call is TRBV19, the J call TRBJ1-5; 7 bases line up with TRBD1. The CDR3 consists of 13 residues. V trimming: 5 bases; J trimming: 7 bases; junction bases outside the gene matches: 5. Germline assignment: CDR1 LNHDA and CDR2 SQIVND (reference sequence). The CDR3 loop is CASSDDREQPQHF. CDR3 in DNA: TGTGCCAGTAGTGATGACAGGGAACAGCCCCAGCATTTT.

Notes on this clone: This sample also contains other DNA sequences that code for the same CDR3. The chain employs TRBV27 and TRBJ2-7, with TRBD1 matching over 9 bases. The J segment lost 4 bases and the V segment lost 5 bases, leaving 6 bases of the junction unmatched. In germline, CDR1 is MNHEY, CDR2 SMNVEV (reference sequence). The CDR3 sequence is 14 residues long. DNA for the CDR3: TGTGCCAGCAGTCCCTCGACAGGGGGGTACGAGCAGTACTTC. Amino acid sequence: CASSPSTGGYEQYF.

Comments on this clone: The junction and the germline gene differ at one end; a read error may be behind it. The rearrangement joins TRBV19 to TRBJ2-6; maybe TRBD1 (5 bases). CDR1 and CDR2 (germline): LNHDA, SQIVND (reference sequence). This CDR3 is built from 15 residues. CDR3 DNA: TGTGCCACCACACAGGTACACTCTGGGGCCAACGGCCTGACTTTC. Amino acids: CATTQVHSGANGLTF. Based on the CDR3 plus reference TRBV19 and TRBJ2-6, the full variable domain is DGGITQSPKYLFRKEGQNVTLSCEQNLNHDAMYWYRQDPGQGLRLIYYSQIVNDFQKGDIAEGYSVSREKKESFPLTVTSAQKNPTAFYLCATTQVHSGANGLTFGAGSRLTVL.

The gene calls are TRBV5-5 and TRBJ1-1; possibly TRBD1 for D (5 bases). Trimming took off 0 bases at V and 11 bases at J, with 11 bases between the two ends. The CDR3 has 12 amino acids. Per germline, CDR1 SGHKS and CDR2 YYEKEE (reference sequence). The CDR3 loop reads CASSLGGVWAFF. In DNA, the CDR3 is TGTGCCAGCAGCTTGGGGGGGGTATGGGCTTTCTTT.

This chain joins TRBV2 and TRBJ2-2, with 8 bases identical to TRBD2. The CDR3 runs to 15 residues. CDR1 SNHLY and CDR2 FYNNEI come from the germline V gene. V was pared by 4 bases and J by 5 bases, with 6 bases of the junction left unmatched. The CDR3 here is CASSVSGGVTGELFF. The CDR3 DNA follows: TGTGCCAGCAGTGTGTCGGGAGGGGTAACCGGGGAGCTGTTTTTT.

V is TRBV30 and J is TRBJ1-1, with D hard to call. This CDR3 contains 13 residues. The germline gives CDR1 GTSNPN, CDR2 SVGIG (reference sequence). Trimming cost V 0 bases and J 5 bases, with 10 bases left between them. The CDR3 coding sequence is TGTGCCTGGAGTGTAGTCCCGGGGACTGAAGCTTTCTTT. Its translation is CAWSVVPGTEAFF.

The chain couples TRBV19 to TRBJ2-1; 8 bases are a match to TRBD2. J was trimmed by 0 bases and V by 9 bases; bases with no gene match: 7. Germline values: CDR1 LNHDA, CDR2 SQIVND (reference sequence). The CDR3 is 15 amino acids. This CDR3 reads CASRKRGSSYNEQFF. The CDR3 DNA is TGTGCCAGCAGGAAGCGGGGGAGCTCCTACAATGAGCAGTTCTTC.